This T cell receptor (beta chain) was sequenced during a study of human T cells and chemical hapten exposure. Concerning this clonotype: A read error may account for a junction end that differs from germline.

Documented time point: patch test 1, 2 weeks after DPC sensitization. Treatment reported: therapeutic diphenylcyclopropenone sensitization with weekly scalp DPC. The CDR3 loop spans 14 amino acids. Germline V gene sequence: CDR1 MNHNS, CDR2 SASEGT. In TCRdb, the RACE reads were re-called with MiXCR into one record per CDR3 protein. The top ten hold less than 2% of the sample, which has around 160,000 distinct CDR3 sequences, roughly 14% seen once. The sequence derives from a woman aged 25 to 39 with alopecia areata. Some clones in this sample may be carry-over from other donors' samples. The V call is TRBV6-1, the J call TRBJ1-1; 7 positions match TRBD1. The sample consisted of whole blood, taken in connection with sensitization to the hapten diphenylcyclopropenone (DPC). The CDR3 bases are TGTGTCAGCAGGCCGGGACAGACGAACACTGAAGCTTTCTTT. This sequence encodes CVSRPGQTNTEAFF.